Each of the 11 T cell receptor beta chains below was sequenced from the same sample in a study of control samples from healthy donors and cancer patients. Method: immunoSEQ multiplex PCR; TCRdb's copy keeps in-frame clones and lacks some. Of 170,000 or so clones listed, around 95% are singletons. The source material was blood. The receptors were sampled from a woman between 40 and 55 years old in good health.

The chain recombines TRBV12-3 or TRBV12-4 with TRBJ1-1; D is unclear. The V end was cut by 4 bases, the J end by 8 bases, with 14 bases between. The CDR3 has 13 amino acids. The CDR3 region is CASSSQEEMEAFF. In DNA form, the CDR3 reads TGTGCCAGCAGTTCCCAAGAAGAAATGGAAGCTTTCTTT.

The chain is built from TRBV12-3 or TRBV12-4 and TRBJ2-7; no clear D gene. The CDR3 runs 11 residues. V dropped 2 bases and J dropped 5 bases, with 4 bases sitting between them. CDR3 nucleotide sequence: TGTGCCAGCAGTTTATACGACGAGCAGTACTTC. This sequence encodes CASSLYDEQYF.

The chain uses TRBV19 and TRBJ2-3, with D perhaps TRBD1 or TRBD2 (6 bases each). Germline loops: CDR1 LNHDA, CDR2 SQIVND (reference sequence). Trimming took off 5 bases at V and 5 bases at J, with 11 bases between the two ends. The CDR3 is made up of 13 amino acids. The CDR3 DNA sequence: TGTGCCAGTAGTTCACAGGGAGGAGATACGCAGTATTTT. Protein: CASSSQGGDTQYF.

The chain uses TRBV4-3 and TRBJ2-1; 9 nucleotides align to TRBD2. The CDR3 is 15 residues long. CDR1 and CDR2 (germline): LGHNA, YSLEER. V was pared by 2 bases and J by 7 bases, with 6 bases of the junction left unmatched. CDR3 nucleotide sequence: TGCGCCAGCAGCCAATTAGCGGGAGTGGGGAATGAGCAGTTCTTC. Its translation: CASSQLAGVGNEQFF.

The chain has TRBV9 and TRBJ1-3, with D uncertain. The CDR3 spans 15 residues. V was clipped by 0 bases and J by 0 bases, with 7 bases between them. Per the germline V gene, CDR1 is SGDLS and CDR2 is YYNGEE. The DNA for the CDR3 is TGTGCCAGCAGCGTAGGATCTCTCTCTGGAAACACCATATATTTT. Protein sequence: CASSVGSLSGNTIYF.

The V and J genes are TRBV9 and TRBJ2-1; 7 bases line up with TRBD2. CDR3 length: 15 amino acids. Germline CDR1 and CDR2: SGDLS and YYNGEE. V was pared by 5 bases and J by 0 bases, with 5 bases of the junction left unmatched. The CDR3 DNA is TGTGCCAGCAGTCGAGCGGGGAGCTCCTACAATGAGCAGTTCTTC. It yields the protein CASSRAGSSYNEQFF.

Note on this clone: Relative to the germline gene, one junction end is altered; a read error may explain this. The CDR3 DNA sequence: TGTGCCAGCAGCTTAGAAGGCAGGCGGCCCGATTTT. Its protein product is CASSLEGRRPDF. The chain uses TRBV7-2 and TRBJ1-3; no firm D call. CDR1 and CDR2 (germline): SGHTA, FQGNSA. The CDR3 contains 12 residues.

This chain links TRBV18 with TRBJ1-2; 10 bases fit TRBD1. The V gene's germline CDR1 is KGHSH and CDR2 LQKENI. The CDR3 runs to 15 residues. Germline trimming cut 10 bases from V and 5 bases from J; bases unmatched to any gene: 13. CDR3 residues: CATTLGTGDTYGYTF. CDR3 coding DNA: TGTGCCACCACCCTTGGGACAGGGGACACTTATGGCTACACCTTC.

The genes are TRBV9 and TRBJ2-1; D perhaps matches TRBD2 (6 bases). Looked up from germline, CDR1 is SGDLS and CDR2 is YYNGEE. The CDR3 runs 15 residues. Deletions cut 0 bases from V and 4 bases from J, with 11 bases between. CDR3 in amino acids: CASSVGSGTYNEQFF. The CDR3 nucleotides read TGTGCCAGCAGCGTAGGTAGCGGAACATACAATGAGCAGTTCTTC.

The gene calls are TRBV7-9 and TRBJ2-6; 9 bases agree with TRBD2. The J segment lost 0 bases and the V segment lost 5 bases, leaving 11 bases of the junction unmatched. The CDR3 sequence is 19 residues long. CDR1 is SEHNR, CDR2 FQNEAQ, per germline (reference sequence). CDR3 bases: TGTGCCAGCAGCCAGATAGCGGGGGTTACTAACTCTGGGGCCAACGTCCTGACTTTC. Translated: CASSQIAGVTNSGANVLTF.

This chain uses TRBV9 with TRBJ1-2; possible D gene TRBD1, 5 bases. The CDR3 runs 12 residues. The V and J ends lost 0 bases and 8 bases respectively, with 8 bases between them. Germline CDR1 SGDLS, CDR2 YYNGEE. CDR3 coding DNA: TGTGCCAGCAGCGTAGGAAGGGGCGGCTACACCTTC. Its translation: CASSVGRGGYTF.